The 25 T cell receptor beta chains presented below share a single source sample, sequenced in a study of monozygotic twins with inflammatory bowel disease. TCRdb reprocessed the 5' RACE reads, with one entry per CDR3 protein and no DNA. This listing includes a few hundred thousand distinct CDR3 sequences. Input material: blood. The receptors come from a human donor with ulcerative colitis or Crohn's disease, or a healthy co-twin of an affected twin (not recorded which).

The chain uses TRBV18 and TRBJ1-4; absent DNA, TCRdb's TRBD1 call cannot be checked. In germline, CDR1 is KGHSH, CDR2 LQKENI. This CDR3 region has 15 residues. The CDR3 here is CASSPRTGESEKLFF.

The chain couples TRBV6-5 to TRBJ2-7; without DNA, the TCRdb call of TRBD2 cannot be checked. This CDR3 has 16 residues. The germline CDR1 and CDR2 sequences are MNHEY and SVGAGI. The CDR3 spells CASSFLTGRRTYEQYF.

This chain connects TRBV3-1 to TRBJ1-6; the D call from TCRdb, TRBD1, cannot be confirmed without DNA. In germline, CDR1 is LGHDT, CDR2 YNNKEL (reference sequence). The CDR3 extends over 15 amino acids. The CDR3 spells CASRPRGTGNSPLHF.

The CDR3 reads CASKPSGTSGGETQYF. This chain connects TRBV6-1 to TRBJ2-5; checking the TCRdb D call of TRBD2 is not possible without DNA. The CDR3 totals 16 residues. Germline-derived CDR1 and CDR2 are MNHNS and SASEGT.

This chain joins TRBV27 and TRBJ2-7; TCRdb's D call, TRBD2, is unchecked because there is no DNA. This CDR3 spans 14 amino acids. The germline gives CDR1 MNHEY, CDR2 SMNVEV (reference sequence). CDR3 sequence: CASSFGRRRDEQYF.

The chain combines TRBV4-3 with TRBJ2-4. Looked up from germline, CDR1 is LGHNA and CDR2 is YSLEER. This CDR3 spans 14 amino acids. CDR3 loop: CASSQDARLNIQYF.

The chain employs TRBV11-2 and TRBJ2-7; absent DNA, TCRdb's TRBD1 call cannot be checked. Germline V gene data show CDR1 as SGHAT and CDR2 as FQNNGV. The CDR3 spans 14 residues. The CDR3 loop is CASSFWGLSYEQYF.

The chain has TRBV6-2 or TRBV6-3 and TRBJ1-4; absent DNA, TCRdb's TRBD1 call cannot be checked. Looked up from germline, CDR1 is MNHEY and CDR2 is SVGEGT. The CDR3 contains 20 residues. CDR3: CASSYSNFPGTGAGNEKLFF.

The rearrangement uses TRBV6-2 or TRBV6-3 and TRBJ2-3; TCRdb lists TRBD1, though no DNA is available to test this call. The CDR3 consists of 16 residues. Germline lookup yields CDR1 MNHEY and CDR2 SVGEGT. The CDR3 sequence is CASSYLRDRDPDTQYF.

The chain has TRBV10-3 and TRBJ2-7; the TRBD1 assignment by TCRdb is unverifiable without DNA. The V gene's germline CDR1 is ENHRY and CDR2 SYGVKD. The CDR3 consists of 11 residues. CDR3 residues: CAIGTSYEQYF.

The rearrangement links TRBV11-1 to TRBJ2-7; no DNA is available, so the TRBD1 call from TCRdb remains unchecked. The CDR3 has 16 amino acids. Per germline, CDR1 SGHAT and CDR2 FQDESV (reference sequence). The chain's CDR3 is CASSLGQGGGSYEQYF.

The CDR3 sequence is CASSRQQGVHGYTF. The chain couples TRBV4-3 to TRBJ1-2; TCRdb selects TRBD1, and the lack of DNA leaves this call unchecked. Per germline, CDR1 LGHNA and CDR2 YSLEER. The CDR3 totals 14 residues.

The gene calls are TRBV5-1 and TRBJ1-2; TCRdb lists TRBD1, though no DNA is available to test this call. The CDR3 spans 14 residues. Germline lookup yields CDR1 SGHRS and CDR2 YFSETQ. The CDR3 protein is CASSGGTGDYGYTF. Full variable domain (remainder filled in from reference TRBV5-1 and TRBJ1-2): KAGVTQTPRYLIKTRGQQVTLSCSPISGHRSVSWYQQTPGQGLQFLFEYFSETQRNKGNFPGRFSGRQFSNSRSEMNVSTLELGDSALYLCASSGGTGDYGYTFGSGTRLTVV.

This chain joins TRBV7-3 and TRBJ2-3. Germline V gene lookup returns CDR1 SGHTA and CDR2 FQGTGA. The length of the CDR3 is 13 residues. CDR3 amino acids: CASSPYLEDTQYF.

V gene TRBV12-3 or TRBV12-4 combines with J gene TRBJ2-7; absent DNA, TCRdb's TRBD1 call cannot be checked. The CDR3 runs 15 residues. CDR3 loop: CASSLRTGYTYEQYF.

J is TRBJ2-5 and V is TRBV5-1; the TCRdb call, TRBD2, lacks DNA for checking. The CDR3 contains 16 residues. The germline CDR1 and CDR2 sequences are SGHRS and YFSETQ. The CDR3 reads CASSWRGALAEETQYF.

The chain combines TRBV12-3 or TRBV12-4 with TRBJ2-3; TCRdb picks TRBD1, but there is no DNA to check that call. The CDR3 is 17 amino acids. The CDR3 spells CASSTGDSSPSTDTQYF.

The gene calls are TRBV6-1 and TRBJ2-7. CDR3 size: 15 residues. Germline V gene lookup returns CDR1 MNHNS and CDR2 SASEGT. The chain's CDR3 is CASRQAPDLYYEQYF.

This rearrangement joins TRBV29-1 to TRBJ2-3; checking the TCRdb D call of TRBD1 is not possible without DNA. This CDR3 has 12 residues. CDR1 is SQVTM and CDR2 is ANQGSEA in the germline V gene. The CDR3 loop is CSVEDRGYTQYF.

CDR3 sequence: CASSPGTENTGELFF. The gene calls are TRBV5-1 and TRBJ2-2; TCRdb designates TRBD1, a call that cannot be tested without DNA. This CDR3 is 15 amino acids long. Germline-derived CDR1 and CDR2 are SGHRS and YFSETQ.

V is TRBV4-2 and J is TRBJ2-2; TCRdb selects TRBD2, and the lack of DNA leaves this call unchecked. CDR1 is LGHNA, CDR2 YNFKEQ, per germline. CDR3 length: 15 amino acids. The CDR3 region is CASSPDGLNTGELFF.

V is TRBV10-3 and J is TRBJ2-1; absent DNA, TCRdb's TRBD1 call cannot be checked. Germline CDR1 is ENHRY and CDR2 is SYGVKD. The CDR3 runs 15 residues. The CDR3 protein is CAISDEGAGDNEQFF.

The CDR3 is CSARDWQGNQPQHF. V and J are TRBV20-1 and TRBJ1-5; no DNA is available, so the TRBD1 call from TCRdb remains unchecked. CDR1 DFQATT and CDR2 SNEGSKA come from the germline V gene (reference sequence). CDR3 length equals 14 residues.

The genes are TRBV9 and TRBJ2-3. Per the germline V gene, CDR1 is SGDLS and CDR2 is YYNGEE. The CDR3 is 15 residues long. CDR3: CASSVVVGSTDTQYF.

V usage is TRBV12-3 or TRBV12-4 and J usage is TRBJ1-5. The length of the CDR3 is 14 residues. CDR3 residues: CASSPPGPDQPQHF.